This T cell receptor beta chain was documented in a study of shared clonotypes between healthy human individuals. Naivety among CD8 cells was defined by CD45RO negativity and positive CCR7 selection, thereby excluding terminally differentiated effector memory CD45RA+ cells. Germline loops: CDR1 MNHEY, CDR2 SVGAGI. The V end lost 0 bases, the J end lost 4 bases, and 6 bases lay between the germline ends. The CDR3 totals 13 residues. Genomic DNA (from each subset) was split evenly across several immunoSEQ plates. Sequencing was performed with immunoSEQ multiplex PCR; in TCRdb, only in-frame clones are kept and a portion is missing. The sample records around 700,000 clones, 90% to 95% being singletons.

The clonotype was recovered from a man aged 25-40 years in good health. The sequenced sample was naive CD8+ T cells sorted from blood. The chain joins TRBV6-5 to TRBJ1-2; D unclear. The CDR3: CASSYSGSYGYTF. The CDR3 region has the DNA TGTGCCAGCAGTTACTCAGGATCCTATGGCTACACCTTC.